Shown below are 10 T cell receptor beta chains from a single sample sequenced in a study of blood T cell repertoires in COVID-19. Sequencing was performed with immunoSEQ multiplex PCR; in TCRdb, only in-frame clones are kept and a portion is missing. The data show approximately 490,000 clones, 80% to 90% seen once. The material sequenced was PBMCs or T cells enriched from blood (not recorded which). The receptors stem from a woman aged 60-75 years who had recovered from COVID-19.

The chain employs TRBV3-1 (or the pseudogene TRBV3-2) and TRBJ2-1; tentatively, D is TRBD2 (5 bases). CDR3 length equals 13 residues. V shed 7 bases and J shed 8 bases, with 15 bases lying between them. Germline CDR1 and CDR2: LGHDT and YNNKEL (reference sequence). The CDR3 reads CASTPRGLDEQFF. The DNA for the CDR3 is TGTGCCAGCACCCCGCGCGGGTTAGATGAGCAGTTCTTC.

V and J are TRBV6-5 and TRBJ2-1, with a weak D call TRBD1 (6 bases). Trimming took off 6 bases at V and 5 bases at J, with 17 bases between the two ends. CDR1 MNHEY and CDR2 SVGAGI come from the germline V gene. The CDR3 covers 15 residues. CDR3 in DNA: TGTGCCAGCAGAAACAGGGAGTTTATTGACAATGAGCAGTTCTTC. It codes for CASRNREFIDNEQFF.

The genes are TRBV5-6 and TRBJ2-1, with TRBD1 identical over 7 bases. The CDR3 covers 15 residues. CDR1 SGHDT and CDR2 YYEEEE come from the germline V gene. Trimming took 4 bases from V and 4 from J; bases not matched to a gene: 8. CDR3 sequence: CASSLRDRPYNEQFF. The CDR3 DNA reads TGTGCCAGCAGCCTAAGGGACAGACCTTACAATGAGCAGTTCTTC.

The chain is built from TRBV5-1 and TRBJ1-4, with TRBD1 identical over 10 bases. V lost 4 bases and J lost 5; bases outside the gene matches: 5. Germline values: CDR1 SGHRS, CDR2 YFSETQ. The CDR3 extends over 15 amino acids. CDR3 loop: CASSARQGANEKLFF. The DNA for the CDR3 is TGCGCCAGCAGCGCCAGACAGGGGGCAAATGAAAAACTGTTTTTT. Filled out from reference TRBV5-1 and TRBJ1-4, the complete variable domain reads KAGVTQTPRYLIKTRGQQVTLSCSPISGHRSVSWYQQTPGQGLQFLFEYFSETQRNKGNFPGRFSGRQFSNSRSEMNVSTLELGDSALYLCASSARQGANEKLFFGSGTQLSVL.

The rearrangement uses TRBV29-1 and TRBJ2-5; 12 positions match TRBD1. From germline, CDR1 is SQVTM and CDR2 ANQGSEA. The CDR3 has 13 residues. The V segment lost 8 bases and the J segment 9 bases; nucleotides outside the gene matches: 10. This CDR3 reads CSSPGQGARAQYF. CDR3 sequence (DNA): TGCAGCTCTCCGGGACAGGGGGCGAGGGCCCAGTACTTC.

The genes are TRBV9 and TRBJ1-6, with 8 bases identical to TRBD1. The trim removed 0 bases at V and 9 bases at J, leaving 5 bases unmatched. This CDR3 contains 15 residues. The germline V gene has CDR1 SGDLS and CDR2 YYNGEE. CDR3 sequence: CASSVDTGGSSPLHF. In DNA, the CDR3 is TGTGCCAGCAGCGTAGACACAGGGGGTAGTTCACCCCTCCACTTT.

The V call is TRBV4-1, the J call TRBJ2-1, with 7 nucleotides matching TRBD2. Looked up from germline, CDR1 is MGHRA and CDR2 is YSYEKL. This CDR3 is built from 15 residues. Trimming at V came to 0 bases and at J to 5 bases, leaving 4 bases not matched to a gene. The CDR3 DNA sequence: TGCGCCAGCAGCCAAGAACCGGGGGGTCACAATGAGCAGTTCTTC. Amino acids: CASSQEPGGHNEQFF.

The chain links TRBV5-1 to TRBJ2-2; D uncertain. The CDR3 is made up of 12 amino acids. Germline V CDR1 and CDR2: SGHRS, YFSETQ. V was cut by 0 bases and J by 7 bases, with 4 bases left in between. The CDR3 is CASSLAGGELFF. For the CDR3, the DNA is TGCGCCAGCAGCTTGGCGGGCGGGGAGCTGTTTTTT.

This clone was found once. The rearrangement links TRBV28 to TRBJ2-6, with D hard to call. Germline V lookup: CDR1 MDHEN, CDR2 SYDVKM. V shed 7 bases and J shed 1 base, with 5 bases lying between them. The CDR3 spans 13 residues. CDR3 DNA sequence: TGTGCCAGCAAACTTTCTGGGGCCAACGTCCTGACTTTC. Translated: CASKLSGANVLTF.

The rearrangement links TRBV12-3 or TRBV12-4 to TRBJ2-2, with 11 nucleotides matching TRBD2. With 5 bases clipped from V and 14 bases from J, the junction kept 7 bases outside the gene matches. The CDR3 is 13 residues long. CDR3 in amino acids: CASSPIAGGQLFF. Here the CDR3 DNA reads TGTGCCAGCAGTCCCATAGCGGGGGGGCAACTGTTTTTT.